These T cell receptor beta chains were read from a single sample in a study of blood T cells in healthy people across ages. MiXCR, applied by TCRdb to the 5' RACE reads, yields one record per CDR3 protein. The data contain 850,000 to 1,100,000 distinct CDR3 sequences, around two fifths of them singletons. The material sequenced was blood. The receptors were sampled from a man aged 18 to 35 in good health. The CDR3 runs from the conserved cysteine through the conserved F or W. Fields, in order: J gene, D gene, clone size, V gene, CDR3 length, CDR3 protein, CDR3 DNA. D genes are given only for firm matches. Expanded clones get a size class; other rows say once, few or many, or leave the size out.

J gene: TRBJ1-5
D gene: .
clone size: once
V gene: TRBV27
CDR3 length: 18
CDR3 protein: CASSRSGAGAYSNQPQHF
CDR3 DNA: TGTGCCAGCAGTCGATCGGGGGCAGGGGCTTATAGCAATCAGCCCCAGCATTTT

J gene: TRBJ1-2
D gene: .
clone size: .
V gene: TRBV3-1
CDR3 length: 16
CDR3 protein: CASSHSGAGPSYGYTF
CDR3 DNA: TGTGCCAGCAGCCACTCCGGGGCCGGTCCCTCCTATGGCTACACCTTC

J gene: TRBJ2-3
D gene: .
clone size: few
V gene: TRBV7-9
CDR3 length: 15
CDR3 protein: CASSLARDSTDTQYF
CDR3 DNA: TGTGCCAGCAGCTTAGCCCGGGACAGCACAGATACGCAGTATTTT

J gene: TRBJ2-5
D gene: TRBD1
clone size: .
V gene: TRBV5-6
CDR3 length: 14
CDR3 protein: CASSLPQGANEQYF
CDR3 DNA: TGTGCCAGCAGCTTGCCACAGGGGGCTAATGAGCAGTACTTC

J gene: TRBJ2-5
D gene: .
clone size: .
V gene: TRBV7-2
CDR3 length: 13
CDR3 protein: CASSLLWTETQYF
CDR3 DNA: TGTGCCAGCAGCTTACTGTGGACAGAGACCCAGTACTTC

J gene: TRBJ2-7
D gene: TRBD1
clone size: few
V gene: TRBV3-1
CDR3 length: 14
CDR3 protein: CASSLQGARSEQYF
CDR3 DNA: TGTGCCAGCAGCCTTCAGGGGGCGCGCAGCGAGCAGTACTTC

J gene: TRBJ1-2
D gene: .
clone size: .
V gene: TRBV7-2
CDR3 length: 14
CDR3 protein: CASSLVEQSYGYTF
CDR3 DNA: TGTGCCAGCAGCTTAGTGGAACAGTCCTATGGCTACACCTTC

J gene: TRBJ1-2
D gene: .
clone size: few
V gene: TRBV6-2/TRBV6-3
CDR3 length: 14
CDR3 protein: CASSYSPGYYGYTF
CDR3 DNA: TGTGCCAGCAGTTACTCCCCGGGATACTATGGCTACACCTTC

J gene: TRBJ2-1
D gene: .
clone size: .
V gene: TRBV6-2/TRBV6-3
CDR3 length: 16
CDR3 protein: CASSYQWQSSYNEQFF
CDR3 DNA: TGTGCCAGCAGTTACCAATGGCAAAGCTCCTACAATGAGCAGTTCTTC

J gene: TRBJ1-2
D gene: .
clone size: .
V gene: TRBV28
CDR3 length: 15
CDR3 protein: CAKPGHGNANYGYTF
CDR3 DNA: TGTGCCAAACCGGGACACGGCAATGCTAACTATGGCTACACCTTC

J gene: TRBJ1-2
D gene: TRBD1
clone size: .
V gene: TRBV12-3/TRBV12-4
CDR3 length: 14
CDR3 protein: CASSLDRAFYGYTF
CDR3 DNA: TGTGCCAGCAGCTTGGACAGGGCCTTCTATGGCTACACCTTC

J gene: TRBJ1-1
D gene: .
clone size: once
V gene: TRBV7-2
CDR3 length: 13
CDR3 protein: CASSLAAVTEAFF
CDR3 DNA: TGTGCCAGCAGCTTAGCTGCGGTTACTGAGGCTTTCTTT

J gene: TRBJ2-7
D gene: TRBD1
clone size: .
V gene: TRBV27
CDR3 length: 15
CDR3 protein: CASSLLQGVGYEQYF
CDR3 DNA: TGTGCCAGCAGTTTACTCCAGGGGGTAGGCTACGAGCAGTACTTC

J gene: TRBJ1-2
D gene: .
clone size: .
V gene: TRBV5-1
CDR3 length: 16
CDR3 protein: CASSMPGTSGDGGYTF
CDR3 DNA: TGCGCCAGCAGCATGCCCGGGACGTCAGGAGACGGTGGCTACACCTTC

J gene: TRBJ1-5
D gene: .
clone size: .
V gene: TRBV6-2/TRBV6-3
CDR3 length: 13
CDR3 protein: CASASESNQPQHF
CDR3 DNA: TGTGCCAGCGCCTCAGAGAGCAATCAGCCCCAGCATTTT

J gene: TRBJ2-5
D gene: .
clone size: .
V gene: TRBV6-2/TRBV6-3
CDR3 length: 13
CDR3 protein: CASSAQVRETQYF
CDR3 DNA: TGTGCCAGCAGTGCACAGGTCCGGGAGACCCAGTACTTC

J gene: TRBJ1-1
D gene: .
clone size: .
V gene: TRBV9
CDR3 length: 13
CDR3 protein: CASSVGVFTEAFF
CDR3 DNA: TGTGCCAGCAGCGTTGGGGTTTTCACTGAAGCTTTCTTT

J gene: TRBJ1-4
D gene: .
clone size: few
V gene: TRBV9
CDR3 length: 15
CDR3 protein: CASSASGTIGEKLFF
CDR3 DNA: TGTGCCAGCAGCGCCTCCGGGACAATAGGTGAAAAACTGTTTTTT

J gene: TRBJ2-7
D gene: .
clone size: .
V gene: TRBV6-1
CDR3 length: 16
CDR3 protein: CASSEAVAATTYEQYF
CDR3 DNA: TGTGCCAGCAGTGAAGCTGTTGCGGCTACTACCTACGAGCAGTACTTC

J gene: TRBJ2-1
D gene: TRBD1
clone size: .
V gene: TRBV20-1
CDR3 length: 15
CDR3 protein: CSAVEGQGDYNEQFF
CDR3 DNA: TGCAGTGCAGTTGAGGGACAGGGGGATTACAATGAGCAGTTCTTC

J gene: TRBJ1-1
D gene: .
clone size: few
V gene: TRBV6-5
CDR3 length: 17
CDR3 protein: CASSYLNRVRMNTEAFF
CDR3 DNA: TGTGCCAGCAGTTACCTCAACAGGGTACGGATGAACACTGAAGCTTTCTTT

J gene: TRBJ2-5
D gene: TRBD2
clone size: few
V gene: TRBV6-2/TRBV6-3
CDR3 length: 15
CDR3 protein: CASSSGTSGFETQYF
CDR3 DNA: TGTGCCAGCAGTTCCGGGACTAGCGGATTCGAGACCCAGTACTTC

J gene: TRBJ2-7
D gene: TRBD1
clone size: many
V gene: TRBV18
CDR3 length: 14
CDR3 protein: CASSQIPGQGGLYF
CDR3 DNA: TGTGCCAGCTCACAGATACCGGGACAGGGAGGCCTGTACTTC

J gene: TRBJ2-5
D gene: TRBD2
clone size: .
V gene: TRBV20-1
CDR3 length: 14
CDR3 protein: CSANLAGLKETQYF
CDR3 DNA: TGCAGTGCCAACTTAGCGGGGTTAAAGGAGACCCAGTACTTC

J gene: TRBJ2-2
D gene: TRBD2
clone size: .
V gene: TRBV10-3
CDR3 length: 13
CDR3 protein: CVIRPGGTGELFF
CDR3 DNA: TGTGTCATCAGACCGGGGGGTACCGGGGAGCTGTTTTTT

J gene: TRBJ2-3
D gene: TRBD2
clone size: few
V gene: TRBV6-2/TRBV6-3
CDR3 length: 17
CDR3 protein: CASAPSTGGGAPDTQYF
CDR3 DNA: TGTGCCAGCGCCCCAAGCACAGGCGGGGGGGCACCAGATACGCAGTATTTT

J gene: TRBJ1-2
D gene: TRBD1
clone size: .
V gene: TRBV2
CDR3 length: 15
CDR3 protein: CASRWGGQGTFGYTF
CDR3 DNA: TGTGCCAGCAGATGGGGGGGACAGGGGACTTTTGGCTACACCTTC

J gene: TRBJ1-3
D gene: .
clone size: .
V gene: TRBV6-1
CDR3 length: 11
CDR3 protein: CASSDGNTIYF
CDR3 DNA: TGTGCCAGCAGTGATGGAAACACCATATATTTT

J gene: TRBJ2-3
D gene: TRBD2
clone size: .
V gene: TRBV3-1
CDR3 length: 16
CDR3 protein: CASSQERGGYTDTQYF
CDR3 DNA: TGTGCCAGCAGCCAAGAACGGGGGGGCTACACAGATACGCAGTATTTT

J gene: TRBJ2-7
D gene: TRBD2
clone size: .
V gene: TRBV20-1
CDR3 length: 15
CDR3 protein: CSARDRLAASYEQYF
CDR3 DNA: TGCAGTGCTAGAGATCGACTAGCGGCCTCCTACGAGCAGTACTTC

J gene: TRBJ2-4
D gene: .
clone size: .
V gene: TRBV5-1
CDR3 length: 16
CDR3 protein: CASSAGRGGSKNSQYF
CDR3 DNA: TGCGCCAGCAGCGCCGGTAGGGGCGGTTCAAAAAACAGTCAGTACTTC

J gene: TRBJ1-2
D gene: TRBD1
clone size: .
V gene: TRBV10-3
CDR3 length: 16
CDR3 protein: CAITGRQGLSSYGYTF
CDR3 DNA: TGTGCCATCACTGGGAGACAGGGATTGAGTAGCTATGGCTACACCTTC

J gene: TRBJ2-5
D gene: .
clone size: few
V gene: TRBV4-3
CDR3 length: 16
CDR3 protein: CASSQDLEGSQETQYF
CDR3 DNA: TGCGCCAGCAGCCAAGATTTAGAGGGGTCACAAGAGACCCAGTACTTC

J gene: TRBJ1-3
D gene: .
clone size: few
V gene: TRBV6-5
CDR3 length: 16
CDR3 protein: CASSYGLGGTGNTIYF
CDR3 DNA: TGTGCCAGCAGTTACGGTTTAGGGGGAACGGGAAACACCATATATTTT

J gene: TRBJ2-3
D gene: .
clone size: many
V gene: TRBV20-1
CDR3 length: 13
CDR3 protein: CSARGGSTDTQYF
CDR3 DNA: TGCAGTGCTAGAGGGGGAAGCACAGATACGCAGTATTTT

J gene: TRBJ1-1
D gene: .
clone size: .
V gene: TRBV10-3
CDR3 length: 13
CDR3 protein: CAISGGGDTEAFF
CDR3 DNA: TGTGCCATCAGTGGGGGGGGGGACACTGAAGCTTTCTTT